This T cell receptor beta chain derives from a study of CD8 T cells in ankylosing spondylitis. Study-wide results and limits: Matched ankylosing spondylitis synovial fluid reportedly contained a significantly enriched population of disease-linked clones. Characteristic, it appeared, of ankylosing spondylitis blood was a TCR beta motif of roughly eight highly homologous variants. Earlier authors reported some of these motif variants in reactive arthritis synovial fluid and blood.

The CDR3 is 16 amino acids. With regard to this clonotype: What it binds is unknown.

TCRdb reanalysed the 5' RACE reads using MiXCR and keeps one entry per CDR3 protein. The sample holds around 480,000 distinct CDR3 sequences, about 15% seen once. The gene calls are TRBV3-2 and TRBJ2-3; the table's D call, TRBD1, was not checked against the DNA. TRBV3-2 is reported as a pseudogene. This TCR derives from a male donor with ankylosing spondylitis. What was sequenced was blood, either unsorted or a sorted T cell fraction (not recorded which). The CDR3 nucleotides are TGTGCCAGCAGCCAAAAACCGGGACAGGGCACAGATACGCAGTATTTT. It translates to CASSQKPGQGTDTQYF.